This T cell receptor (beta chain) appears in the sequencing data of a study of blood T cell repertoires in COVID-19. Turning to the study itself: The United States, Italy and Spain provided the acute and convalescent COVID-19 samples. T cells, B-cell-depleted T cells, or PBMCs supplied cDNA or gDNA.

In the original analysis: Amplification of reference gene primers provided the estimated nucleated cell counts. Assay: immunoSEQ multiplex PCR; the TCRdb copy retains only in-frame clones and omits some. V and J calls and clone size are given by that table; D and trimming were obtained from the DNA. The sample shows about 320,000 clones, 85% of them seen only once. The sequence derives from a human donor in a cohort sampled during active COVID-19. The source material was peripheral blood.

The CDR3 sequence: CSVRTLGANTGELFF. The CDR3 DNA reads as TGCAGCGTTCGTACCCTGGGCGCAAACACCGGGGAGCTGTTTTTT. The chain carries TRBV29-1 and TRBJ2-2, with D unclear. The CDR3 is 15 amino acids. Germline-derived CDR1 and CDR2 are SQVTM and ANQGSEA. Trimming removed 5 bases from V and 2 bases from J, with 15 bases in between.